This record looks at one T cell receptor beta chain sequence and its context. The repertoire was sequenced with immunoSEQ multiplex PCR; TCRdb's copy has only in-frame clones and lacks some. The sample includes hundreds of thousands of clones, 88% seen only once; the top ten take 0.0085% to 0.012%. These data come from a study of shared T cell receptors in the human thymus. Per germline, CDR1 LGHNT and CDR2 FRNRAP. V lost 7 bases and J lost 4; bases outside the gene matches: 9. CDR3 length: 15 residues. The same data also contributed to another study, on human thymus T cells. Turning to that study: Corrective cardiac operations yielded the resected thymus tissue. Unrelated individuals were reported by related research to share highly overlapping thymic repertoires.

This sequence joins TRBV12-5 and TRBJ2-2; 7 bases map to TRBD2. The sequenced sample consisted of thymocytes. This TCR was sampled from a boy in the first two years of life with a congenital heart defect. The DNA for the CDR3 is TGTGCTAGTGCCGGTAGCGGGCCGGGCACCGGGGAGCTGTTTTTT. Translating gives CASAGSGPGTGELFF.